This T cell receptor (beta chain) emerged from a study of shared T cell receptors in the human thymus. V lost 0 bases to trimming and J lost 3 bases, with 9 bases between them. Per the germline V gene, CDR1 is SGHNT and CDR2 is YYREEE (reference sequence). The CDR3 has 14 amino acids. Assay used: immunoSEQ multiplex PCR; TCRdb lists only in-frame clones, some missing. The data hold 700,000 or so clones, with 75% to 90% observed a single time. The same sample was also used in a study of human thymus T cells. Per that paper: It was healthy Finnish infants having corrective surgery for congenital heart defects who were the donors. Thymus pieces cut out during corrective heart surgery were the tissue that was used. Thymic as well as blood repertoires seemed to favor certain V and J genes unevenly. Related work found strong thymic repertoire overlap between unrelated individuals.

Sequenced sample: thymocytes. This sequence joins TRBV5-4 and TRBJ1-1; tentatively, D is TRBD1 (5 bases). The sequence derives from a girl under three years old with a congenital heart defect. This CDR3 reads CASSLEQVDTEAFF. As DNA, the CDR3 is TGTGCCAGCAGCTTGGAACAGGTGGACACTGAAGCTTTCTTT.